What follows are 12 T cell receptor beta chains derived from one specimen sequenced in a study of vaccination effects on CD4 cells after COVID-19. Sequencing was performed with immunoSEQ multiplex PCR; in TCRdb, only in-frame clones are kept and a portion is missing. Of approximately 28,000 clones listed, roughly 74% are singletons. For these TCRs, the target antigens are not known. In the ViraFEST assay, antigen-specific CD4+ clonotypes were identified by expansion after peptide-pool stimulation. Cells that had been cultured for 10 days were the source of isolated CD4+ T cells. Having tested negative for nucleocapsid antibodies, the vaccine recipients showed no prior SARS-CoV-2 infection. Sequences were derived from CD4+ T cells from PBMCs cultured with HCoV-NL63 spike peptides, sampled before COVID-19 vaccination. The receptors were gathered from a human donor who received a COVID-19 vaccine.

The chain uses TRBV7-9 and TRBJ2-2; TRBD2 might be the D (6 bases). This CDR3 spans 13 amino acids. V shed 6 bases and J shed 13 bases, with 18 bases lying between them. Germline V gives CDR1 SEHNR, CDR2 FQNEAQ (reference sequence). The CDR3 spells CASRPSGSEGLFF. In DNA form, the CDR3 reads TGTGCCAGCAGACCAAGCGGGTCGGAGGGGCTGTTTTTT. Using reference TRBV7-9 and TRBJ2-2 for the parts outside the CDR3, the full variable domain is DTGVSQNPRHKITKRGQNVTFRCDPISEHNRLYWYRQTLGQGPEFLTYFQNEAQLEKSRLLSDRFSAERPKGSFSTLEIQRTEQGDSAMYLCASRPSGSEGLFFGEGSRLTVL.

The genes are TRBV7-9 and TRBJ2-1; no clear D gene. Trimming took 3 bases from V and 13 from J, leaving 16 bases between them. The CDR3 has 13 amino acids. Germline lookup yields CDR1 SEHNR and CDR2 FQNEAQ (reference sequence). Here the CDR3 reads CASSLGNRAEQFF. The CDR3 DNA reads as TGTGCCAGCAGCTTGGGAAACCGGGCGGAACAGTTCTTC.

The gene calls are TRBV6-5 and TRBJ1-6; tentatively, D is TRBD1 (6 bases). V was clipped by 0 bases and J by 5 bases, with 11 bases between them. Looked up from germline, CDR1 is MNHEY and CDR2 is SVGAGI. The CDR3 loop spans 16 amino acids. The CDR3 DNA follows: TGTGCCAGCAGTTACTCTGGGACACCTCATAATTCACCCCTCCACTTT. This gives the protein CASSYSGTPHNSPLHF.

In its sample, this clone was seen a few times. J is TRBJ1-2 and V is TRBV6-1, with D maybe TRBD1 (5 bases). V was clipped by 6 bases and J by 5 bases, with 16 bases between them. Germline values: CDR1 MNHNS, CDR2 SASEGT. The CDR3 has 14 amino acids. Written as DNA, the CDR3 is TGTGCCAGCAGCTCCTATGGGGCCCGATATGGCTACACCTTC. Encoded protein: CASSSYGARYGYTF.

The rearrangement links TRBV6-6 to TRBJ2-2, with 11 bases aligning to TRBD2. Germline values: CDR1 MNHNY, CDR2 SVGAGI (reference sequence). The CDR3 totals 14 residues. Trimming removed 7 bases from V and 7 bases from J; junction bases left unmatched: 5. The CDR3 sequence: CASTLAGAVGELFF. DNA for the CDR3: TGTGCCAGCACACTAGCGGGAGCGGTCGGGGAGCTGTTTTTT.

This clone appeared a single time. V gene TRBV20-1 combines with J gene TRBJ1-2, with TRBD1 identical over 8 bases. Germline values: CDR1 DFQATT, CDR2 SNEGSKA (reference sequence). The CDR3 contains 14 residues. J lost 4 bases, V lost 3 bases, and 7 bases had no gene match. The CDR3, as DNA: TGCAGTGCTAGTCAGGGGGCGCAGAGCTATGGCTACACCTTC. It translates to CSASQGAQSYGYTF.

The genes are TRBV4-1 and TRBJ2-5; no reliable D call. The CDR3 runs 14 residues. Germline loops: CDR1 MGHRA, CDR2 YSYEKL. With 3 bases removed from V and 5 bases from J, the gap between germline ends came to 13 bases. CDR3: CASSQVVRSETQYF. The CDR3 nucleotides read TGCGCCAGCAGCCAGGTGGTAAGATCGGAGACCCAGTACTTC.

The V gene is TRBV6-5, the J gene TRBJ2-4, with D uncertain. V lost 7 bases, J lost 2 bases, and 12 bases lay in between. Per the germline V gene, CDR1 is MNHEY and CDR2 is SVGAGI. The CDR3 length is 14 residues. The CDR3 DNA is TGTGCCAGCACCCCCAACTGGTCCAAAAACATTCAGTACTTC. It yields the protein CASTPNWSKNIQYF.

J is TRBJ1-1 and V is TRBV27, with 7 bases fitting TRBD1. The J segment lost 0 bases and the V segment lost 6 bases, leaving 1 base of the junction unmatched. This CDR3 comprises 13 residues. From germline, CDR1 is MNHEY and CDR2 SMNVEV (reference sequence). The CDR3 loop reads CASRQGLNTEAFF. The CDR3 bases are TGTGCCAGCAGACAGGGGCTGAACACTGAAGCTTTCTTT.

The rearrangement joins TRBV18 to TRBJ1-6; 9 bases are a match to TRBD1. V gave up 4 bases and J gave up 6 bases; unmatched junction bases: 1. This CDR3 contains 14 residues. Germline V CDR1 and CDR2: KGHSH, LQKENI. CDR3 DNA: TGTGCCAGCTCACTGGGACAGGGTAATTCACCCCTCCACTTT. Translating it yields CASSLGQGNSPLHF.

The chain carries TRBV6-5 and TRBJ1-2; D perhaps matches TRBD1 (6 bases). V lost 8 bases to trimming and J lost 7 bases, with 14 bases between them. The germline CDR1 and CDR2 sequences are MNHEY and SVGAGI. This CDR3 is built from 12 residues. The CDR3 protein is CASLGGLGGYTF. In DNA form, the CDR3 reads TGTGCCAGCCTAGGGGGTTTGGGTGGCTACACCTTC.

The chain employs TRBV4-2 and TRBJ2-1; weak D call: TRBD2 (8 bases). Per the germline V gene, CDR1 is LGHNA and CDR2 is YNFKEQ. Trimming shortened V by 0 bases and J by 1 base, and 19 bases separated the two germline ends. The CDR3 is 19 amino acids. The CDR3 DNA reads as TGTGCCAGCAGCCAAGAAAGGGGGCGAGCGGGGGCTTCCTACAATGAGCAGTTCTTC. Encoded protein: CASSQERGRAGASYNEQFF.